The clone carrying this T cell receptor (beta chain) was seen just once. The data are from a study of CD8 T cells in Susac syndrome. Random hexamers were used to reverse transcribe roughly 0.5 to 1 ug of RNA. Multiplex immunoSEQ PCR targeted 54 Vbeta and 13 Jbeta TCR beta segments. In TCRdb, the immunoSEQ multiplex PCR reads were re-called with MiXCR into one record per CDR3 protein. Of 250,000 to 300,000 distinct CDR3 sequences in the sample, around 89% were seen once. Sequencing targeted TCR beta in blood CD8+ and CD4+ T cells. Patients with stable or active relapsing-remitting disease, all of them treatment-naive, made up the multiple sclerosis controls. TEMRA cells were FACS-enriched, unlike CD8+ and CD4+ T cells, which were negatively isolated. V dropped 2 bases and J dropped 3; count of bases not matched to a gene: 5. In germline, CDR1 is MNHNY, CDR2 SVGAGI (reference sequence). This CDR3 region has 15 residues.

The chain has TRBV6-6 and TRBJ2-5, with TRBD1 identical over 8 bases. Sequencing used CD8+ T cells from PBMCs. The TCR was taken from a human donor with multiple sclerosis. The CDR3 sequence is CASSYLGQAEETQYF. Written as DNA, the CDR3 is TGTGCCAGCAGTTACCTGGGACAGGCGGAAGAGACCCAGTACTTC.